One and the same sample provided the 14 T cell receptor beta chains below, sequenced in a study of blood T cell repertoires in COVID-19. Repertoires were generated with immunoSEQ multiplex PCR, while TCRdb's copy carries only in-frame clones and drops some. The sample includes around 310,000 clones, about 90% of them seen just once. The sample consisted of peripheral blood. These receptor sequences come from a woman aged 35 to 49 with COVID-19, enrolled during active disease.

This clone has just one count. The chain links TRBV11-2 to TRBJ2-5; 10 positions match TRBD2. Per the germline V gene, CDR1 is SGHAT and CDR2 is FQNNGV. This CDR3 region has 16 residues. Trimming removed 1 base from V and 7 bases from J; junction bases left unmatched: 9. The CDR3 nucleotides read TGTGCCAGCAGCTTAGGCACTAGCGGGGCCGTTGGGACCCAGTACTTC. Protein sequence: CASSLGTSGAVGTQYF. Full variable domain (missing parts from reference TRBV11-2 and TRBJ2-5): EAGVAQSPRYKIIEKRQSVAFWCNPISGHATLYWYQQILGQGPKLLIQFQNNGVVDDSQLPKDRFSAERLKGVDSTLKIQPAKLEDSAVYLCASSLGTSGAVGTQYFGPGTRLLVL.

V and J are TRBV7-2 and TRBJ1-5; D is possibly TRBD1 (5 bases). The ends were cut back, 1 base at V and 2 bases at J, with 9 bases in the middle. Germline V lookup: CDR1 SGHTA, CDR2 FQGNSA. This CDR3 has 15 amino acids. CDR3 in DNA: TGTGCCAGCAGCTTAGGGGGCATGGGCAATCAGCCCCAGCATTTT. It specifies CASSLGGMGNQPQHF.

CDR3 in DNA: TGTGCCAGCAGTTCCCGTTGGCCGGGAGATGAGCAGTTCTTC. It encodes CASSSRWPGDEQFF. J is TRBJ2-1 and V is TRBV27, with a possible D match to TRBD2 (6 bases). Germline assignment: CDR1 MNHEY and CDR2 SMNVEV (reference sequence). There are 14 residues in the CDR3. V was shortened by 4 bases and J by 8 bases, with 15 bases between the two germline ends.

This chain uses TRBV4-1 with TRBJ2-7, with D possibly matching TRBD2 (5 bases). This CDR3 has 14 amino acids. V lost 0 bases to trimming and J lost 6 bases, with 12 bases between them. Germline V gene lookup returns CDR1 MGHRA and CDR2 YSYEKL. CDR3 amino acids: CASSQEPGNREQYF. The CDR3 DNA follows: TGCGCCAGCAGCCAAGAGCCCGGGAATCGCGAGCAGTACTTC.

This clone appeared once. The rearrangement joins TRBV28 to TRBJ2-5, with D uncertain. V dropped 2 bases and J dropped 3 bases, with 13 bases sitting between them. The V gene's germline CDR1 is MDHEN and CDR2 SYDVKM. The length of the CDR3 is 15 residues. The DNA for the CDR3 is TGTGCCAGCAGTTTAGAATGGAGCAGTAAAGAGACCCAGTACTTC. This gives the protein CASSLEWSSKETQYF.

The chain couples TRBV7-6 to TRBJ2-1; 9 bases match TRBD2. CDR3 size: 17 residues. Germline lookup yields CDR1 SGHVS and CDR2 FNYEAQ. V dropped 0 bases and J dropped 9; count of bases not matched to a gene: 12. The CDR3 protein is CASSLALGAGGPSEQFF. The CDR3 bases are TGTGCCAGCAGCTTAGCCTTGGGGGCGGGAGGGCCGAGTGAGCAGTTCTTC.

The V gene is TRBV6-5, the J gene TRBJ1-4; 8 positions match TRBD1. Germline V gene data show CDR1 as MNHEY and CDR2 as SVGAGI. Trimming at V came to 0 bases and at J to 6 bases, leaving 0 bases not matched to a gene. CDR3 size: 14 residues. CDR3 in amino acids: CASSYSQGDEKLFF. The CDR3 nucleotides are TGTGCCAGCAGTTACTCACAGGGGGATGAAAAACTGTTTTTT.

The V and J genes are TRBV6-5 and TRBJ2-1; 7 bases fit TRBD1. J was trimmed by 8 bases and V by 6 bases; bases with no gene match: 4. Germline V gene data show CDR1 as MNHEY and CDR2 as SVGAGI. This CDR3 is 12 amino acids long. The DNA of the CDR3 is TGTGCCAGCAGACAGGGGAACCATGAGCAGTTCTTC. Amino acid sequence: CASRQGNHEQFF.

The CDR3 coding sequence is TGTGCCAGCAGTTTCTTAGCGGGGTCCAATGAGCAGTTCTTC. This translates into CASSFLAGSNEQFF. The genes are TRBV28 and TRBJ2-1; 8 bases agree with TRBD2. CDR3 size: 14 residues. Losses at the gene ends were 3 bases for V and 6 bases for J; bases not matched to a gene: 4. CDR1 is MDHEN, CDR2 SYDVKM, per germline.

The chain employs TRBV5-1 and TRBJ2-3, with D hard to call. The CDR3 loop spans 15 amino acids. Germline values: CDR1 SGHRS, CDR2 YFSETQ. V was clipped by 6 bases and J by 4 bases, with 18 bases between them. The CDR3 region has the DNA TGCGCCAGCACGGCAATCCCTTCGGGTTCAGATACGCAGTATTTT. Protein product: CASTAIPSGSDTQYF.

This clone was seen just once. V usage is TRBV9 and J usage is TRBJ2-3; D gene unclear. This CDR3 region has 14 residues. The germline V gene has CDR1 SGDLS and CDR2 YYNGEE. The V end lost 1 base, the J end lost 0 bases, and 6 bases lay between the germline ends. CDR3: CASSVTGSTDTQYF. In DNA, the CDR3 is TGTGCCAGCAGCGTAACCGGGAGCACAGATACGCAGTATTTT.

This clone was counted once. The chain has TRBV5-1 and TRBJ2-1; 7 positions match TRBD2. The J segment lost 6 bases and the V segment lost 4 bases, leaving 7 bases of the junction unmatched. Germline-derived CDR1 and CDR2 are SGHRS and YFSETQ. The CDR3 length is 14 residues. The DNA for the CDR3 is TGCGCCAGCAGCGCCCAAGCGGGAACCAATGAGCAGTTCTTC. Protein sequence: CASSAQAGTNEQFF.

The chain carries TRBV2 and TRBJ2-3; D not certain. Deletions cut 6 bases from V and 6 bases from J, with 7 bases between. This CDR3 is built from 11 residues. Looked up from germline, CDR1 is SNHLY and CDR2 is FYNNEI. CDR3 nucleotide sequence: TGTGCCAGCAGATCCGCGGATACGCAGTATTTT. It encodes CASRSADTQYF.

V and J are TRBV7-2 and TRBJ1-5, with D tentatively TRBD1 (5 bases). Germline V lookup: CDR1 SGHTA, CDR2 FQGNSA. Trimming took off 3 bases at V and 3 bases at J, with 9 bases between the two ends. The CDR3 totals 14 residues. The CDR3 bases are TGTGCCAGCAGCTTCACAGGTGTCAATCAGCCCCAGCATTTT. Protein product: CASSFTGVNQPQHF.